This T cell receptor beta chain was obtained from a study of shared clonotypes between healthy human individuals (dated by TCRdb to 2018 to 2021). The study in broad terms: A couple of women and three men aged 18 to 49 years were included in the cohort. Per donor, three plates each were used for CD4 naive and CD4 memory, two for CD8 naive, and one for CD8 memory. To estimate repertoire size and how much clonotypes are shared between individuals, the study performed deep sequencing of blood TCR repertoires from roughly five healthy adults. Different laboratories and diverse techniques were used to prepare libraries and sequence TCR repertoires, to increase sequencing depth and limit assay-specific biases. Between about 0.85 and 10 billion PBMCs per donor were obtained by leukapheresis.

With regard to this clone: The clone's antigen remains unknown. No clone much larger than this one lies a single base away; base qualities are absent.

The investigation overall reported the following: The small number of donors limited the genetic and exposure-history diversity represented. Even with the large sequencing depth, rarefaction of the sorted-subset datasets indicated that sequencing was incomplete. Pairwise subsampling indicated that sequencing depth was expected to affect the degree of clonotype sharing among donors. Larger estimated clonotype richness was generally found for naive subsets than for memory subsets. About 4.5% of naive CD4, roughly 3.6% of naive CD8, about 2.4% of memory CD4, and 0.4% of memory CD8 clonotypes were shared across several donors. Compared with non-shared clonotypes, clonotypes shared by all four sorted-subset donors had higher generation probabilities. Sampling was limited to blood, and TCR repertoires in tissue likely differ from TCR repertoires in blood.

Healthy HIV-negative adults with no recently reported acute infections or vaccinations were included as donors. Every donor was a Caucasian adult residing in Nashville, Tennessee, USA. CD4+ T cells were enriched by magnetic negative selection, after which naive cells were positively selected on CD45RA and the negative fraction was taken as the memory subset. Blood was collected by leukapheresis, and PBMCs were isolated by Ficoll-Histopaque density gradient centrifugation and then cryopreserved in liquid nitrogen vapor phase. Analytical flow cytometry was used to check the purity and quantity of every magnetically sorted T cell population. From each sorted fraction, genomic DNA was isolated and quantified by UV absorbance on a Nanodrop 2000c. TCR CDR3 regions were amplified from genomic DNA by multiplex PCR using the deep immunoSEQ assay. Extracted genomic DNA from each cell subset was distributed evenly across all wells of several immunoSEQ 96-well plates, and each plate was treated as a replicate. Each replicate PCR for sorted subsets received roughly 0.2 ug genomic DNA, equal to tens of thousands of T cell genomes. The purified libraries were quantified using a Qubit 3.0 fluorometer, sized with a Bioanalyzer 2100, and then quantified again using the KAPA Library Quantification kit. Each immunoSEQ 96-well plate was sequenced on its own single-read 150-cycle Illumina NextSeq 550 flow cell. As for how the authors treated the data: Because only junctional sequences without quality scores were contained in the immunoSEQ output, filtering matching that applied to full-length reads could not be performed. To assign V/J genes and CDR3, sequences were annotated against IMGT germline references using PyIR, a Python wrapper for IgBLAST v1.9. Reads were removed for weak V/J assignments (E-value above 1e-6), missing CDR3, stop codons, out-of-frame junctions, or ambiguous translated residues. A V3J clonotype was defined by an identical inferred V gene, J gene, and CDR3 amino acid sequence. The percentage overlap between two repertoires was calculated by dividing the number of shared unique clonotypes by the size of the smaller repertoire. RTK rarefaction, the Chao1 estimator, and Recon v2.1 estimates of unobserved clonotypes were used to assess repertoire richness. OLGA was used to compute generation probabilities for all TCRbeta clonotypes that the gDNA method yielded from a few donors. This is the immuneACCESS table as TCRdb keeps it, with only in-frame sequences that have V and J called. A part of the clones is gone; compared with another copy, unresolved V genes explain less than half, and the rest is unexplained. The V and J calls and clone size come from that table; D and trimming were worked out from the DNA. The sample table lists 1.5 million to 1.9 million clones, 95% to 99% of them with a count of one. The leading ten clones occupy roughly 0.4% of the sample.

The germline ends are 12 bases apart after V is trimmed by 1 base and J by 3 bases. CDR1 and CDR2, looked up from the germline V gene, are SGHAT and FQNNGV. The CDR3 covers 15 residues, taking in both the cysteine and the phenylalanine. Only the CDR3 DNA is retained, 45 bases long and in frame from the first base. The material sequenced was naive CD4+ T cells sorted from blood. The cell subset or site label corresponds to: CD45RA+ positively selected. The chain couples TRBV11-2 to TRBJ1-1, with the D gene call left open. The clonotype was recovered from a man aged 25 to 45 in good health. The CDR3 reads as follows: CASSLGRQGYTEAFF. DNA sequence: TGTGCCAGCAGCTTAGGACGACAAGGATACACTGAAGCTTTCTTT.